The following is a T cell receptor beta chain sequence with its context. Under the authors' procedure: Quantification of nucleated cells was approximated via reference gene primer amplification. Assay: immunoSEQ multiplex PCR; the TCRdb copy retains only in-frame clones and omits some. From that table come the V and J calls and clone size; the DNA was used to work out D and trimming. The sample has 110,000 to 150,000 clones, around 83% seen once. This specimen belongs to a study of blood T cell repertoires in COVID-19. In the study overall: Donors in the United States, Italy and Spain gave samples during acute or convalescent COVID-19. Sources were T cells, B-cell-depleted T cells, or PBMCs; the material itself was cDNA or gDNA.

CDR3 length: 15 amino acids. From germline, CDR1 is MDHEN and CDR2 SYDVKM. V was pared by 4 bases and J by 5 bases, with 14 bases between. Sequenced input: peripheral blood. The chain is built from TRBV28 and TRBJ2-2, with D tentatively TRBD1 (6 bases). The sequence was collected from a woman aged 60-75 years with acute or convalescent COVID-19. CDR3 sequence: CASSSRAQGTGELFF. The CDR3 nucleotides are TGTGCCAGCAGTTCAAGGGCCCAGGGGACCGGGGAGCTGTTTTTT. Full variable domain (remainder filled in from reference TRBV28 and TRBJ2-2): DVKVTQSSRYLVKRTGEKVFLECVQDMDHENMFWYRQDPGLGLRLIYFSYDVKMKEKGDIPEGYSVSREKKERFSLILESASTNQTSMYLCASSSRAQGTGELFFGEGSRLTVL.